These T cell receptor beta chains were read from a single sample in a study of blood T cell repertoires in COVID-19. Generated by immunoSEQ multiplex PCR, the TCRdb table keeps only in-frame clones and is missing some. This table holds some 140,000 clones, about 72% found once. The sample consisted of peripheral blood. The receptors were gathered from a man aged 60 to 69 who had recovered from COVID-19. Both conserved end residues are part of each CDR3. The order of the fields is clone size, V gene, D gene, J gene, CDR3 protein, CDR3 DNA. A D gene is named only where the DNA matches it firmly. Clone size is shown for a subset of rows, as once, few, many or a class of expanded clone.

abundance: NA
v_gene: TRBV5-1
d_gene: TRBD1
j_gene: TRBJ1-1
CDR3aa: CASSKGQGGTEAFF
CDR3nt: TGCGCCAGCAGCAAGGGACAGGGTGGAACTGAAGCTTTCTTT

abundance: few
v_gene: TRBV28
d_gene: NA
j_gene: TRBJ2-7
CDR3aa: CASSSTGTADYEQYF
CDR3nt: TGTGCCAGCAGCTCGACCGGGACTGCAGACTACGAGCAGTACTTC

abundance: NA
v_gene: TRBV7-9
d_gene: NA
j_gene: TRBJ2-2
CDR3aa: CASSLRGGPNTGELFF
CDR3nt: TGTGCCAGCAGCCTTAGGGGGGGACCCAACACCGGGGAGCTGTTTTTT

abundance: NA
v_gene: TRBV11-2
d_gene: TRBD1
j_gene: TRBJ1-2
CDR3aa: CASSGTGGYGYTF
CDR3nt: TGTGCCAGCAGCGGAACAGGGGGCTATGGCTACACCTTC

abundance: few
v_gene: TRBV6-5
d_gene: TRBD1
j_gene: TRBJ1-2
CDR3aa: CASRSTGSLYGYTF
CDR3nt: TGTGCCAGCAGGTCGACAGGGAGTCTCTATGGCTACACCTTC

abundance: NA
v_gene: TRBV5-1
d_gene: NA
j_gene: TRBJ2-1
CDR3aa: CASSINNEQFF
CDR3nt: TGCGCCAGCAGCATCAACAATGAGCAGTTCTTC

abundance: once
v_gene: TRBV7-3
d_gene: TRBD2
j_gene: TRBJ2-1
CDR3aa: CASSLGLDVSWQFF
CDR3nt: TGTGCCAGCAGCTTAGGACTAGATGTCTCCTGGCAGTTCTTC

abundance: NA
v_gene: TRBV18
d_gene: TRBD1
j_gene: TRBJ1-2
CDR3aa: CASSPLGQGSHDGYTF
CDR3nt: TGTGCCAGCTCACCCCTAGGACAGGGATCTCACGATGGCTACACCTTC

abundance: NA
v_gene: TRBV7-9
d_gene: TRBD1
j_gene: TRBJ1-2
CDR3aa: CASSSRDRIAGGYTF
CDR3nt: TGTGCCAGCAGCTCTCGGGACAGGATAGCCGGTGGCTACACCTTC

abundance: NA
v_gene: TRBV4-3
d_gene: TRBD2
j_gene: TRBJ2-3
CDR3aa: CASSRGTSGSGTDTQYF
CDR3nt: TGCGCCAGCAGCCGAGGGACTAGCGGGAGTGGCACAGATACGCAGTATTTT

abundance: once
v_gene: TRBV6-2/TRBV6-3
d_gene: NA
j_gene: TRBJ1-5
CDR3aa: CASSYSIPRGYNQPQHF
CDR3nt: TGTGCCAGCAGTTACTCGATTCCCAGGGGATACAATCAGCCCCAGCATTTT

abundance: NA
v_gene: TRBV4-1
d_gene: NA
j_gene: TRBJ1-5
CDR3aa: CATETRGNQPQHF
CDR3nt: TGCGCCACCGAGACCCGGGGGAATCAGCCCCAGCATTTT

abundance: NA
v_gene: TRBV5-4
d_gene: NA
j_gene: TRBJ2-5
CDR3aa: CASSLAGNRQETQYF
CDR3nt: TGTGCCAGCAGCTTGGCCGGGAATAGGCAAGAGACCCAGTACTTC

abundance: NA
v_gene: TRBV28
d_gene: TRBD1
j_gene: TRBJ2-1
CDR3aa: CASSLSSRDRGLPYNEQFF
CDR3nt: TGTGCCAGCAGTTTATCGTCAAGGGACAGGGGCCTTCCTTACAATGAGCAGTTCTTC

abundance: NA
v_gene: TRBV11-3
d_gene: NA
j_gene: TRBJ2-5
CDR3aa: CASSLKQGETQYF
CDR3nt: TGTGCCAGCAGCTTAAAACAGGGCGAGACCCAGTACTTC

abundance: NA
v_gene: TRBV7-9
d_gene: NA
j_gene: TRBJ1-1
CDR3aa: CASSRDRSRAFF
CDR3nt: TGTGCCAGCAGCAGAGACAGGAGCAGAGCTTTCTTT

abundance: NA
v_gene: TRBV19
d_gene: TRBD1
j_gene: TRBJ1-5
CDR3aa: CATTDRADQPQHF
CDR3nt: TGTGCCACCACAGACAGGGCAGACCAGCCCCAGCATTTT

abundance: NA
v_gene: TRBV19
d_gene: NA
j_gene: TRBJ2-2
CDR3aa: CASSIRDTPGELFF
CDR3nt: TGTGCCAGTAGTATAAGAGACACGCCCGGGGAGCTGTTTTTT